These 2 T cell receptor beta chains were sequenced from one sample in a study of regulatory T cells in long-lasting Graves disease. Time point defined: persistent/refractory GD, antithyroid drugs over 5 years with positive TRAb. PBMC-derived RNA was used for the TCR library. Building of the TCR beta libraries involved iRepertoire HTBI primers and Arm-PCR of CDR3 regions. TCRdb redid the calling of the multiplex PCR reads with MiXCR, one entry per CDR3 protein. Found here are hundreds of thousands of distinct CDR3 sequences, approximately 22% of them singletons; the top ten hold 13% to 15%. The sequences come from peripheral blood mononuclear cells (PBMCs), collected when the disease was refractory, from a patient treated with antithyroid drugs. The receptors were gathered from a female donor with Graves disease.

This clonotype was counted ten times or more. The gene calls are TRBV6-1 and TRBJ1-2; D gene uncertain. The V gene's germline CDR1 is MNHNS and CDR2 SASEGT. V was shortened by 0 bases and J by 8 bases, with 10 bases between the two germline ends. The CDR3 is 13 amino acids. Here the CDR3 reads CASSEALPSGYTF. In DNA, the CDR3 is TGTGCCAGCAGTGAAGCGTTACCTTCGGGCTACACCTTC.

This clonotype appeared many times. This sequence joins TRBV20-1 and TRBJ2-7; D remains ambiguous. V was pared by 3 bases and J by 3 bases, with 9 bases between. Germline V gene sequence: CDR1 DFQATT, CDR2 SNEGSKA (reference sequence). The CDR3 sequence is 12 residues long. CDR3 sequence: CSASLSDYEQYF. CDR3 DNA: TGCAGTGCTAGTCTAAGCGACTACGAGCAGTACTTC.